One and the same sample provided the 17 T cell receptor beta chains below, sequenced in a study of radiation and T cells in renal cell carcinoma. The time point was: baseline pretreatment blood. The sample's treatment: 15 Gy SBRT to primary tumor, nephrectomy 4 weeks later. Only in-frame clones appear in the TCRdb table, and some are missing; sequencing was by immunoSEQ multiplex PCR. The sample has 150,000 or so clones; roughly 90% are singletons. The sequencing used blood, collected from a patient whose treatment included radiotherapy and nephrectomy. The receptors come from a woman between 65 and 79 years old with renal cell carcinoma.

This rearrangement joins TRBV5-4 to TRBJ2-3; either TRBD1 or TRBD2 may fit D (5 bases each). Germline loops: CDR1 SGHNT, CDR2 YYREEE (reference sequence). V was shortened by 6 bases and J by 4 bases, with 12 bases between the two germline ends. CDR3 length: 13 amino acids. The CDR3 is CASTLRGPDTQYF. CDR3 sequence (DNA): TGTGCCAGCACCCTCCGGGGCCCAGATACGCAGTATTTT.

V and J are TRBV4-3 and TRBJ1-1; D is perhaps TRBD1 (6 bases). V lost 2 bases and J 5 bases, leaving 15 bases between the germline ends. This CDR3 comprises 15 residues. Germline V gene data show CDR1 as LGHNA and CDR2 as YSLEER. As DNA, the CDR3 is TGCGCCAGCAGCCAAAGGGGGGCCGCAACGACTGAAGCTTTCTTT. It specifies CASSQRGAATTEAFF.

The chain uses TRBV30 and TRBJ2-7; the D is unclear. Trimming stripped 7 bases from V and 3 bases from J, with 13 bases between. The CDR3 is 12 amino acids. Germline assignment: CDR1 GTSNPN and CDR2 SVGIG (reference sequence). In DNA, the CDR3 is TGTGCCTTGAGGCCCGGTATCTACGAGCAGTACTTC. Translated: CALRPGIYEQYF.

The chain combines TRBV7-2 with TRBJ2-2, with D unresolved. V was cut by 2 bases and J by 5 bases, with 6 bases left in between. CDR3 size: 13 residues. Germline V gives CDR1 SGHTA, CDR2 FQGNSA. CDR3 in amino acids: CASSLSQTGELFF. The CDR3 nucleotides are TGTGCCAGCAGCTTAAGTCAGACCGGGGAGCTGTTTTTT.

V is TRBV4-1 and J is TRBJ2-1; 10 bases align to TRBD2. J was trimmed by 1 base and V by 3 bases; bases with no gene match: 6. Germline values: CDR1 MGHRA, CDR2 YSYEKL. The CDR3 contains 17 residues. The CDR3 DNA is TGCGCCAGCAGCCAGGGCGTAGCGGGGGGTTCCTACAATGAGCAGTTCTTC. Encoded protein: CASSQGVAGGSYNEQFF.

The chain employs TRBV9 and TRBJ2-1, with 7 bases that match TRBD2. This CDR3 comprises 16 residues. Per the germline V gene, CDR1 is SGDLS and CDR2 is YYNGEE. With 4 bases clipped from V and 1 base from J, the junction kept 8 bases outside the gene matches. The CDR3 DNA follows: TGTGCCAGCAGCAGCCGCGGCGGGGGATCCTACAATGAGCAGTTCTTC. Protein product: CASSSRGGGSYNEQFF.

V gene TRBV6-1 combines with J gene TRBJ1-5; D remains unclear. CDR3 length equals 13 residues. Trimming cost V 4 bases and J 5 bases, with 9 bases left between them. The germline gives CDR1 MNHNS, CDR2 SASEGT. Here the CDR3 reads CASSVRFDQPQHF. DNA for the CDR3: TGTGCCAGCAGTGTCCGCTTCGATCAGCCCCAGCATTTT.

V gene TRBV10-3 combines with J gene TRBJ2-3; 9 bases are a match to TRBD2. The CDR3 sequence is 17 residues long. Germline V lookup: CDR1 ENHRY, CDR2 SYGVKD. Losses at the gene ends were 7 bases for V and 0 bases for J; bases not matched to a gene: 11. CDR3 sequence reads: CAITAGGGPSSTDTQYF. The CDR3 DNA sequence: TGTGCCATCACTGCGGGGGGGGGCCCATCTAGCACAGATACGCAGTATTTT.

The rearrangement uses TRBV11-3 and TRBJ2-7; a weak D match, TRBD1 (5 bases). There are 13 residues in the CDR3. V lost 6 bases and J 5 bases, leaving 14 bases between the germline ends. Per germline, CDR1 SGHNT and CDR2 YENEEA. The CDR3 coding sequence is TGTGCCAGCAGTTCGGTAAGGGGCGACGAGCAGTACTTC. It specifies CASSSVRGDEQYF. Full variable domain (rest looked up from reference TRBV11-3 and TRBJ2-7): EAGVVQSPRYKIIEKKQPVAFWCNPISGHNTLYWYLQNLGQGPELLIRYENEEAVDDSQLPKDRFSAERLKGVDSTLKIQPAELGDSAVYLCASSSVRGDEQYFGPGTRLTVT.

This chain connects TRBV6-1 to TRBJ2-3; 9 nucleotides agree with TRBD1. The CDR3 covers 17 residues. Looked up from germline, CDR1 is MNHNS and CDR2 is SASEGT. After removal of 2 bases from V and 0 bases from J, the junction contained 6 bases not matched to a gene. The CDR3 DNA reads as TGTGCCAGCAGTGAAATTGGGACAGGGACTAGCACAGATACGCAGTATTTT. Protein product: CASSEIGTGTSTDTQYF.

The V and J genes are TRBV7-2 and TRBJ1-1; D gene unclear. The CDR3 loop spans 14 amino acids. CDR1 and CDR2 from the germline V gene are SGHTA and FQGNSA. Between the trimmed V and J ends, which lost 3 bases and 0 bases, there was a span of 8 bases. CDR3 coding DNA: TGTGCCAGCAGCTTGAACATGCTGAACACTGAAGCTTTCTTT. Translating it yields CASSLNMLNTEAFF.

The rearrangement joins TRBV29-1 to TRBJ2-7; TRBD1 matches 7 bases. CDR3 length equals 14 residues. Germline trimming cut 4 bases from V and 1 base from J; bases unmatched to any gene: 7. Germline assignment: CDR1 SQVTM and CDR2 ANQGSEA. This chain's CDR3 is CSVVWAGGSYEQYF. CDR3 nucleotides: TGCAGCGTTGTTTGGGCAGGGGGATCCTACGAGCAGTACTTC.

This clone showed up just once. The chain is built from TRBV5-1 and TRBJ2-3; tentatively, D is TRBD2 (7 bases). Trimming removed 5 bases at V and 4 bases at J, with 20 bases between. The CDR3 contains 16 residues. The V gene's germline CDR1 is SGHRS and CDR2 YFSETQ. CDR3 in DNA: TGCGCCAGCAGTTCACTTTTGGGGGAGGGGGCAGATACGCAGTATTTT. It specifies CASSSLLGEGADTQYF.

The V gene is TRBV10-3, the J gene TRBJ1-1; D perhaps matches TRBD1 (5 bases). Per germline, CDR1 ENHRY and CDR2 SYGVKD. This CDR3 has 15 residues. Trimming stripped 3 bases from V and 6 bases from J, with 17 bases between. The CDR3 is CAISDSGRTYPEAFF. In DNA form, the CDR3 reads TGTGCCATCAGTGATTCGGGGCGCACCTATCCTGAAGCTTTCTTT.

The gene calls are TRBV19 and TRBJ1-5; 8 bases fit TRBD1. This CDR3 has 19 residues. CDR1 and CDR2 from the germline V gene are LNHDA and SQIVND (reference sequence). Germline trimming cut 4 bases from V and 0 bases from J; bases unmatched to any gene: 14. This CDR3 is CASSTLSWQGAHSNQPQHF. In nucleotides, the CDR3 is TGTGCCAGTAGTACCTTGAGTTGGCAGGGGGCGCATAGCAATCAGCCCCAGCATTTT.

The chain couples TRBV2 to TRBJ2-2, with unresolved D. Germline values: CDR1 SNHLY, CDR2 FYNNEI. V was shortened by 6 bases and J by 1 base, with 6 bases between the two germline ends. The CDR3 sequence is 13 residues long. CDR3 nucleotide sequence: TGTGCCAGCAGGGCGGTGAACACCGGGGAGCTGTTTTTT. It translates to CASRAVNTGELFF. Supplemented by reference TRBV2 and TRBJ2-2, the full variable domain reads EPEVTQTPSHQVTQMGQEVILRCVPISNHLYFYWYRQILGQKVEFLVSFYNNEISEKSEIFDDQFSVERPDGSNFTLKIRSTKLEDSAMYFCASRAVNTGELFFGEGSRLTVL.

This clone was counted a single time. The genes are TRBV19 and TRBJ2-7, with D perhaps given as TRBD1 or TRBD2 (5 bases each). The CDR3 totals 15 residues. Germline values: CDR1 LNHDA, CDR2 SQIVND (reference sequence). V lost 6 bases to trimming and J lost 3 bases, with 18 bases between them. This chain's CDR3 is CASSPWQGPDYEQYF. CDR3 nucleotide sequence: TGTGCCAGTAGCCCGTGGCAGGGACCCGACTACGAGCAGTACTTC.